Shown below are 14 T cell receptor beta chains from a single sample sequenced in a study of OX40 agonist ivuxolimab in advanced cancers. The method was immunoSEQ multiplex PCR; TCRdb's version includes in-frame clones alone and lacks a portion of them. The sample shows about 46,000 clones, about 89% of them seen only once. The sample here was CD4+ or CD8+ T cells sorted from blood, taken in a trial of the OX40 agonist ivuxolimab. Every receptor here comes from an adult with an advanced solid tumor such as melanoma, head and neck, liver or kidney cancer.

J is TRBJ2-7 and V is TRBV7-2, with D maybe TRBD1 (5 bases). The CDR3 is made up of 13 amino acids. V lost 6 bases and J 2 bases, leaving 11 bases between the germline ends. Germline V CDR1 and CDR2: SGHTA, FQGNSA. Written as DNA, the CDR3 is TGTGCCAGCAGGGGTCCGGACACCTACGAGCAGTACTTC. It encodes CASRGPDTYEQYF. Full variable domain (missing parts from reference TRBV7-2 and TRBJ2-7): GAGVSQSPSNKVTEKGKDVELRCDPISGHTALYWYRQSLGQGLEFLIYFQGNSAPDKSGLPSDRFSAERTGGSVSTLTIQRTQQEDSAVYLCASRGPDTYEQYFGPGTRLTVT.

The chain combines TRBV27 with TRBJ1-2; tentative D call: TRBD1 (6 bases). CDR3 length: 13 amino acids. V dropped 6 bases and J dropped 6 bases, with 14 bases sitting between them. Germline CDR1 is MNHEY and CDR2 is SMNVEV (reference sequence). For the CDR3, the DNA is TGTGCCAGCAGCCTTAACAGGGATGATGGCTACACCTTC. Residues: CASSLNRDDGYTF.

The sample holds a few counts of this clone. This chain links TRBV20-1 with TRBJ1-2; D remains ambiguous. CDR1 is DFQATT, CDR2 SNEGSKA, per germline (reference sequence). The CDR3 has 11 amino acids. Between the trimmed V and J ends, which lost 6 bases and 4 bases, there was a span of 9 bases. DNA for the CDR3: TGCAGTGCCGAGGCGAGCTATGGCTACACCTTC. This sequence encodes CSAEASYGYTF.

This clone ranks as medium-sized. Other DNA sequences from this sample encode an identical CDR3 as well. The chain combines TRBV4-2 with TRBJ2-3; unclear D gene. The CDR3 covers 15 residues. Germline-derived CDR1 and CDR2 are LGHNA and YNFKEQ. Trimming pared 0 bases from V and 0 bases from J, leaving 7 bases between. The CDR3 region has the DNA TGTGCCAGCAGCCAAGATCTTACTAGCACAGATACGCAGTATTTT. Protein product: CASSQDLTSTDTQYF.

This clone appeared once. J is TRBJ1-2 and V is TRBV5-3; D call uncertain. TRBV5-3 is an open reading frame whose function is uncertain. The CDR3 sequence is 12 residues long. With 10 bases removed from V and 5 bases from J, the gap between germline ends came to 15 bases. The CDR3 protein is CALRGPVYGYTF. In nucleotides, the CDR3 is TGTGCCTTACGAGGACCCGTTTATGGCTACACCTTC.

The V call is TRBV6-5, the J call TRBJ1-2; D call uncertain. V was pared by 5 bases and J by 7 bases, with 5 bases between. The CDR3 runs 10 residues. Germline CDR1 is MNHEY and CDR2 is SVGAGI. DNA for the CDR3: TGTGCCAGCAGTGTGGTTGGCTACACCTTC. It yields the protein CASSVVGYTF.

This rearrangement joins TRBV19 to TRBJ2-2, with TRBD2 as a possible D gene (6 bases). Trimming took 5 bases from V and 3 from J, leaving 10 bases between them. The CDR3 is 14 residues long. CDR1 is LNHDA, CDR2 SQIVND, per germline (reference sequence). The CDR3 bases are TGTGCCAGTAGTGCGACGGGGGACACCGGGGAGCTGTTTTTT. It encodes CASSATGDTGELFF.

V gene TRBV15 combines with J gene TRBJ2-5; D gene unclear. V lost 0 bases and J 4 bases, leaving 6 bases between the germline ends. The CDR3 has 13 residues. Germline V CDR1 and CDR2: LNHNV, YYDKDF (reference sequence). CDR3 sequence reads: CATSRDRLETQYF. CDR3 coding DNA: TGTGCCACCAGCAGAGACCGGCTAGAGACCCAGTACTTC.

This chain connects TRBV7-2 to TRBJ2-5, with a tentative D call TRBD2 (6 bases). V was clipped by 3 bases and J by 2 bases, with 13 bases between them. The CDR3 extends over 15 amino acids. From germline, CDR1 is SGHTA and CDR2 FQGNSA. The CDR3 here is CASSFRGGVQETQYF. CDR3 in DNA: TGTGCCAGCAGCTTTAGGGGCGGGGTTCAAGAGACCCAGTACTTC. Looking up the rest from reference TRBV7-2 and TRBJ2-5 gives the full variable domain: GAGVSQSPSNKVTEKGKDVELRCDPISGHTALYWYRQSLGQGLEFLIYFQGNSAPDKSGLPSDRFSAERTGGSVSTLTIQRTQQEDSAVYLCASSFRGGVQETQYFGPGTRLLVL.

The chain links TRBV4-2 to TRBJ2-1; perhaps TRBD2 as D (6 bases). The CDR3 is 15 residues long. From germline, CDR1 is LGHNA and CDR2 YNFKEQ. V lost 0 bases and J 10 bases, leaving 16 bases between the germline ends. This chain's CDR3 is CASSQDLLTLAEQFF. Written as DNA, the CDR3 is TGTGCCAGCAGCCAAGATCTGCTGACCCTAGCGGAGCAGTTCTTC.

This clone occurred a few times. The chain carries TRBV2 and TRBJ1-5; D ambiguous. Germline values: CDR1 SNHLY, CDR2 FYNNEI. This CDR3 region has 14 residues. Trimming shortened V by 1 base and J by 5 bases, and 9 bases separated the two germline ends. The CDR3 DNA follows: TGTGCCAGCAGTGAAGGGAGGCAATATCAGCCCCAGCATTTT. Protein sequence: CASSEGRQYQPQHF.

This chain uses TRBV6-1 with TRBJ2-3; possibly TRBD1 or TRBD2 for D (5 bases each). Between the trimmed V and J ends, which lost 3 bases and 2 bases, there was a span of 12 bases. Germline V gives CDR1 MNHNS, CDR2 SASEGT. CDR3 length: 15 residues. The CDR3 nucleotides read TGTGCCAGCAGTGACTGGGACGGATTCACAGATACGCAGTATTTT. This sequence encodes CASSDWDGFTDTQYF.

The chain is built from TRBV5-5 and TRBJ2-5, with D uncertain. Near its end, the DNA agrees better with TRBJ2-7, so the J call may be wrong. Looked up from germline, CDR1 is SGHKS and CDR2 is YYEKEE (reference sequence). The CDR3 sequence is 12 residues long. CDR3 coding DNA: TGTGCCAGCAGCCCTGGATCCTACGAGCAGTACTTC. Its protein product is CASSPGSYEQYF.

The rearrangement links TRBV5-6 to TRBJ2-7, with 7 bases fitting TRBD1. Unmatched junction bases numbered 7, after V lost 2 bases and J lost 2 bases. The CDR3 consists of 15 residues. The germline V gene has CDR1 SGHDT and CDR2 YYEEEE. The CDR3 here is CASSFGWGQTYEQYF. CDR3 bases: TGTGCCAGCAGCTTTGGGTGGGGACAGACCTACGAGCAGTACTTC.